This T cell receptor (beta chain) originates from a study of blood T cell repertoires in COVID-19. Study overall: The origin of the acute and convalescent COVID-19 samples was the United States, Italy and Spain.

In germline, CDR1 is SGHTA, CDR2 FQGNSA. The J segment lost 2 bases and the V segment lost 0 bases, leaving 4 bases of the junction unmatched. This CDR3 comprises 16 residues. In the original analysis: Amplifying reference gene primers gave estimates of nucleated cell counts. The repertoire was sequenced with immunoSEQ multiplex PCR; TCRdb's copy has only in-frame clones and lacks some. V, J and clone size are taken as reported in that table, and D and trimming were inferred from the DNA itself. This repertoire shows around 230,000 clones, roughly 85% found once; its top ten account for approximately 2.1%.

Sequences were obtained from peripheral blood. This rearrangement joins TRBV7-2 to TRBJ2-5; 9 nucleotides align to TRBD2. This TCR came from a man aged 30-40 years who had recovered from COVID-19. The CDR3 DNA reads TGTGCCAGCAGCTTAGCTGTCGCGGGGGGGCAAGAGACCCAGTACTTC. Its protein is CASSLAVAGGQETQYF.